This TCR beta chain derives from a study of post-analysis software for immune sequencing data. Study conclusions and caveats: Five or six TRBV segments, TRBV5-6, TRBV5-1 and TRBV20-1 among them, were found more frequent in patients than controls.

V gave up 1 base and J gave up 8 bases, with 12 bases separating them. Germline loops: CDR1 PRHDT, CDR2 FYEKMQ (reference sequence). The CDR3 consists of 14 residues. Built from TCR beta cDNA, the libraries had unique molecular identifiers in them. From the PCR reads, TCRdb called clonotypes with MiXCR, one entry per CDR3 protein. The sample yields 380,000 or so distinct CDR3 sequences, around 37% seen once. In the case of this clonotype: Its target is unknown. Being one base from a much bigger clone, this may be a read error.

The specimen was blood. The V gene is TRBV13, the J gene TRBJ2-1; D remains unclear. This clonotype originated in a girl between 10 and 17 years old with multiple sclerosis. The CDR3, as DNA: TGTGCCAGCAGCTTAGTCTCTAACACCGATGAGCAGTTCTTC. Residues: CASSLVSNTDEQFF.